This entry lists 8 T cell receptor beta chains sequenced from one sample in a study of CD8 T cells in ankylosing spondylitis. Study results and limitations: It appeared that ankylosing spondylitis blood was characterized by a TCR beta motif of roughly 8 highly homologous variants.

TCRdb passed the 5' RACE reads through MiXCR, listing each CDR3 protein once. The data show 500,000 or so distinct CDR3 sequences, roughly 5% seen once. These TCRs are of unknown antigen specificity. Material for sequencing was blood, either unsorted or a sorted T cell fraction (not recorded which). The source of these receptors is a male donor with ankylosing spondylitis.

This clonotype was observed a few times. The rearrangement uses TRBV28 and TRBJ1-1, with 8 bases aligning to TRBD1. J gave up 0 bases and V 11 bases, and 5 bases lay outside the gene matches. Per the germline V gene, CDR1 is MDHEN and CDR2 is SYDVKM. The length of the CDR3 is 13 residues. The CDR3 is CALQGQVNTEAFF. Written as DNA, the CDR3 is TGTGCCTTACAGGGACAGGTGAACACTGAAGCTTTCTTT.

This clonotype was seen at least ten times. J is TRBJ2-2 and V is TRBV29-1, with D tentatively TRBD2 (6 bases). There are 15 residues in the CDR3. Trimming took 6 bases from V and 0 from J, leaving 14 bases between them. Germline values: CDR1 SQVTM, CDR2 ANQGSEA. CDR3 sequence: CSVGGRLANTGELFF. CDR3 DNA sequence: TGCAGCGTGGGGGGACGGCTGGCGAACACCGGGGAGCTGTTTTTT.

This clonotype was seen repeatedly, ten times or more. This chain uses TRBV12-5 with TRBJ1-1; weak D call: TRBD1 (6 bases). The CDR3 spans 17 residues. The V and J ends lost 2 bases and 3 bases respectively, with 19 bases between them. Germline-derived CDR1 and CDR2 are LGHNT and FRNRAP. CDR3 sequence (DNA): TGTGCTAGTGGTTTGCAACCCACACAGGGACGCGACACTGAAGCTTTCTTT. It encodes CASGLQPTQGRDTEAFF.

This clonotype was seen at least ten times. The CDR3 protein is CSAPLGERGYTF. In DNA, the CDR3 is TGCAGTGCTCCCCTGGGTGAACGCGGCTACACCTTC. The V gene is TRBV20-1, the J gene TRBJ1-2; no firm D call. The CDR3 extends over 12 amino acids. Germline V gene sequence: CDR1 DFQATT, CDR2 SNEGSKA (reference sequence). V lost 5 bases to trimming and J lost 8 bases, with 15 bases between them.

This clonotype was counted ten times or more. In DNA, the CDR3 is TGTGCCAGCAGCTTAGAGTCCGGGGTGGGGGCCCAGTACTTC. Amino acid sequence: CASSLESGVGAQYF. This chain links TRBV7-2 with TRBJ2-5; D could derive from TRBD1 or TRBD2 (5 bases each). V was clipped by 1 base and J by 9 bases, with 15 bases between them. CDR3 length: 14 residues. From germline, CDR1 is SGHTA and CDR2 FQGNSA.

This clonotype showed up just a few times. The chain is built from TRBV28 and TRBJ2-5; D tentatively fits TRBD1 or TRBD2 (6 bases each). V was pared by 5 bases and J by 4 bases, with 14 bases between. The V gene's germline CDR1 is MDHEN and CDR2 SYDVKM. CDR3 size: 14 residues. The CDR3 reads CASSSAGEVETQYF. The CDR3 nucleotides read TGTGCCAGCAGTAGTGCAGGGGAGGTAGAGACCCAGTACTTC.

The sample holds many counts of this clonotype. The V and J genes are TRBV20-1 and TRBJ1-2, with D unresolved. There are 16 residues in the CDR3. Trimming stripped 0 bases from V and 3 bases from J, with 17 bases between. Germline loops: CDR1 DFQATT, CDR2 SNEGSKA (reference sequence). This CDR3 reads CSARDQSETDYYGYTF. The CDR3 DNA reads as TGCAGTGCTAGAGATCAATCGGAGACGGATTACTATGGCTACACCTTC.

In its sample, this clonotype was seen many times. The chain employs TRBV20-1 and TRBJ2-7, with unresolved D. CDR3 size: 14 residues. Germline CDR1 and CDR2: DFQATT and SNEGSKA (reference sequence). V was trimmed by 6 bases and J by 0 bases, leaving 15 bases between them. The CDR3 is CSAPQVHGSYEQYF. The DNA for the CDR3 is TGCAGTGCGCCCCAAGTGCACGGCTCCTACGAGCAGTACTTC.